This is a list of T cell receptor beta chains from one sample in a study of CD8+CD57+ T cells in acquired aplastic anemia. TCRdb used MiXCR to reprocess the reads, holding one entry per CDR3 protein. Here the sample spans some 170,000 distinct CDR3 sequences, around 50% being singletons. The sample consisted of sorted CD4+, CD8+, or CD8+CD57+ T cells (not recorded which) from PBMCs. The receptors come from a human donor with aplastic anemia. CDR3s include the opening cysteine and the closing phenylalanine or tryptophan. Fields, in order: clone size, J gene, V gene, D gene, CDR3 DNA, CDR3 protein. A D gene is named only where the DNA matches it firmly. Only some rows state a clone size, as once, few, many or a class for expanded clones.

many,TRBJ1-5,TRBV15,-,TGTGCCACCAGCAGAGATATTCAGCCCCAGCATTTT,CATSRDIQPQHF
-,TRBJ2-7,TRBV29-1,-,TGCAGCGCTGGGTCGACAGGATCCTACGAGCAGTACTTC,CSAGSTGSYEQYF
-,TRBJ2-5,TRBV7-9,TRBD1,TGTGCCAGCAGCTCGGGACAGGCTAGGGGAGAGACCCAGTACTTC,CASSSGQARGETQYF
many,TRBJ2-2,TRBV12-3/TRBV12-4,TRBD1,TGTGCCACGAGGGGACAGGGGGTCAGCACCGGGGAGCTGTTTTTT,CATRGQGVSTGELFF
few,TRBJ1-2,TRBV7-8,-,TGTGCCAGCAGCTTGGCAGGGTACTATGGCTACACCTTC,CASSLAGYYGYTF
-,TRBJ2-3,TRBV20-1,TRBD2,TGCAGTGCAAGTCCGACTAGCGGGAGATCCGATACGCAGTATTTT,CSASPTSGRSDTQYF
many,TRBJ2-1,TRBV6-1,TRBD1,TGTGCCAGCTACCGGGACAGGGGGCACAATGAGCAGTTCTTC,CASYRDRGHNEQFF
-,TRBJ2-5,TRBV7-9,TRBD2,TGTGCCAGCAGTCCTAGCGGGGGGCAGGGGACCCAGTACTTC,CASSPSGGQGTQYF
many,TRBJ1-2,TRBV12-3/TRBV12-4,-,TGTGCCAGCAGTTTGTACCGCTATGGCTACACCTTC,CASSLYRYGYTF
many,TRBJ1-5,TRBV5-1,-,TGCGCCAGCAGCTTGAGAGGGGATGCCAATCAGCCCCAGCATTTT,CASSLRGDANQPQHF
-,TRBJ2-5,TRBV29-1,TRBD1,TGCAGCGTTGGCCAGGGGGCAGGTGAGACCCAGTACTTC,CSVGQGAGETQYF
many,TRBJ2-3,TRBV10-1,-,TGCGCCAGCAGTGACCCGAATTTT,CASSDPNF
many,TRBJ1-1,TRBV5-1,-,TGCGCCAGCAGCTTGGACAGGGCGAACACTGAAGCTTTCTTT,CASSLDRANTEAFF
-,TRBJ2-5,TRBV2,-,TGTGCCAGCAGTGTCCGACAGCAAGAGACCCAGTACTTC,CASSVRQQETQYF
-,TRBJ2-5,TRBV20-1,TRBD2,TGCAGTGCTAGAGCCGGGACTACCCAAGAGACCCAGTACTTC,CSARAGTTQETQYF
many,TRBJ2-7,TRBV4-1,TRBD1,TGCGCCAGCAGCCGAGACAGGGGGCCCTCCTACGAGCAGTACTTC,CASSRDRGPSYEQYF
-,TRBJ1-2,TRBV19,TRBD1,TGTGCCAGTAGTTCACAGGGGCGTGGGGGTGATGGCTACACCTTC,CASSSQGRGGDGYTF
many,TRBJ2-7,TRBV5-1,-,TGCGCCAGCAGCTCCCGGGACGCCTGGGTGAACGAGCAGTACTTC,CASSSRDAWVNEQYF
many,TRBJ2-7,TRBV11-2,TRBD2,TGTGCCAGCAGCTTAGTACGGGGGGGCACCTACGAGCAGTACTTC,CASSLVRGGTYEQYF
-,TRBJ1-2,TRBV7-6,-,TGTGCCAGCAGCTTAGGGACTTCCCATGGCTACACCTTC,CASSLGTSHGYTF
-,TRBJ2-2,TRBV24-1,-,TGTGCCACCAGTGGCCCGTTGAACACCGGGGAGCTGTTTTTT,CATSGPLNTGELFF
many,TRBJ1-1,TRBV7-9,TRBD1,TGTGCCAGCAGCCTTTGGTTAAAGGGGGTGGCAGGGGGAACTGAAGCTTTCTTT,CASSLWLKGVAGGTEAFF
-,TRBJ1-5,TRBV20-1,-,TGCAGTGCTAGCGCAAATGCACGGCAGGGTCGACATAGCAATCAGCCCCAGCATTTT,CSASANARQGRHSNQPQHF
-,TRBJ2-4,TRBV12-3/TRBV12-4,TRBD1,TGTGCCAGCAGTCTCCACCTACAGGGGGCAGGGGGCAAAAACATTCAGTACTTC,CASSLHLQGAGGKNIQYF
-,TRBJ1-6,TRBV27,-,TGTGCCAGCAGTTTCGGGGGAGATTCACCCCTCCACTTT,CASSFGGDSPLHF
-,TRBJ2-7,TRBV15,-,TGTGCCACCAGCAGAGCAGGGACGTACGAGCAGTACTTC,CATSRAGTYEQYF
many,TRBJ2-7,TRBV5-1,-,TGCGCCAGCAGCCCCGAGGGGCCCGTAATCTACGAGCAGTACTTC,CASSPEGPVIYEQYF
once,TRBJ2-5,TRBV2,TRBD2,TGTGCCAGCCTAGGACTAGCGGGGGAGGGGGAGACCCAGTACTTC,CASLGLAGEGETQYF
many,TRBJ1-1,TRBV3-1,-,TGTGCCAGCAGCCAAAAGAACACTGAAGCTTTCTTT,CASSQKNTEAFF
-,TRBJ2-1,TRBV7-8,-,TGTGCCAGCAGCTTAGCGGGGGGAACCAATGGGCAGTTCTTC,CASSLAGGTNGQFF
-,TRBJ1-2,TRBV19,-,TGTGCCAGCACTCCAGGGGACCTCTATGGCTACACCTTC,CASTPGDLYGYTF
many,TRBJ1-5,TRBV6-1,-,TGTGCCAGCAGGGAGGGGGGGAGAGCTCAGCCCCAGCATTTT,CASREGGRAQPQHF
few,TRBJ1-2,TRBV27,-,TGTGCCACACGGGCCGGGGCCGTTAACTATGGCTACACCTTC,CATRAGAVNYGYTF
few,TRBJ2-1,TRBV7-3,TRBD2,TGTGCCAGCAGCTCAATAGCGGGGGGGCAGGATGAGCAGTTCTTC,CASSSIAGGQDEQFF
many,TRBJ1-6,TRBV15,-,TGTGCCACCAGCAGAAAAGGCGGTAATTCACCCCTCCACTTT,CATSRKGGNSPLHF
few,TRBJ2-7,TRBV29-1,TRBD1,TGCAGCGGAGGACAGGGCTACGAGCAGTACTTC,CSGGQGYEQYF
-,TRBJ1-2,TRBV20-1,-,TGCAGTGCTAGTATGGGACCGAACTATGGCTACACCTTC,CSASMGPNYGYTF
-,TRBJ2-7,TRBV2,TRBD2,TGTGCAAGCAGTGTGACTAGCGGGGACGACGAGCAGTACTTC,CASSVTSGDDEQYF